This TCR beta chain was sequenced for a study of OX40 agonist ivuxolimab in advanced cancers. Data came from immunoSEQ multiplex PCR; TCRdb stores just in-frame clones and leaves some out. The sample lists 40,000 to 65,000 clones, approximately 90% occurring once. Germline trimming cut 7 bases from V and 1 base from J; bases unmatched to any gene: 11. CDR3 length equals 16 residues. CDR1 and CDR2 from the germline V gene are MNHNY and SVGAGI (reference sequence). This TCR was sampled from an adult with an advanced solid tumor such as melanoma, head and neck, liver or kidney cancer. Source: CD4+ or CD8+ T cells sorted from blood, taken in a trial of the OX40 agonist ivuxolimab. V is TRBV6-6 and J is TRBJ2-5; 8 bases map to TRBD2. The CDR3 DNA reads TGTGCCAGCATCCCCGGCCCCGGGGGGGGCCAAGAGACCCAGTACTTC. It translates to CASIPGPGGGQETQYF.